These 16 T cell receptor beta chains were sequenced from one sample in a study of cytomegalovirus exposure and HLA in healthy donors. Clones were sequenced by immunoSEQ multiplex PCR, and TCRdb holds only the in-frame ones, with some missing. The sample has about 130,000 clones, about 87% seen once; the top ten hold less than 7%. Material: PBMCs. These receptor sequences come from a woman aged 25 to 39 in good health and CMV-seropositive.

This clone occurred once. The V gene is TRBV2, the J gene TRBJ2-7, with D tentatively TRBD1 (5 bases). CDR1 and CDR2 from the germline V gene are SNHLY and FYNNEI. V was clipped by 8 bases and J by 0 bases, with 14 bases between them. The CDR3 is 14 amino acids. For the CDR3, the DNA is TGTGCCAGCGAGCAGGGAAGGCCCTCCTACGAGCAGTACTTC. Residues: CASEQGRPSYEQYF.

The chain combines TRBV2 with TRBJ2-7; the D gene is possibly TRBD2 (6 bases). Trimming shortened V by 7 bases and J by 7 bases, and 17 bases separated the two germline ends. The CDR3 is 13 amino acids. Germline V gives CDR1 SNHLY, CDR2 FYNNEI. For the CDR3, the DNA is TGTGCCAGCATGTTCACTAGCCTACGGGAGCAGTACTTC. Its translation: CASMFTSLREQYF.

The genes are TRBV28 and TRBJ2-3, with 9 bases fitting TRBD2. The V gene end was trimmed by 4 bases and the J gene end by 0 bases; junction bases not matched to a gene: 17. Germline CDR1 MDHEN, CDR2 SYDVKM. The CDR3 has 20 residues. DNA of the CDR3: TGTGCCAGCAGTTCCGCGGGGTTAGCGGGGGCGATCCATAGCACAGATACGCAGTATTTT. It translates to CASSSAGLAGAIHSTDTQYF.

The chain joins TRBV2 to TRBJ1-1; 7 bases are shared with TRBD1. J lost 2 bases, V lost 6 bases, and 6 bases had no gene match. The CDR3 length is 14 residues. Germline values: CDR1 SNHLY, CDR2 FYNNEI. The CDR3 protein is CASSSQGGNTEAFF. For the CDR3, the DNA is TGTGCCAGCAGCTCCCAGGGGGGTAACACTGAAGCTTTCTTT.

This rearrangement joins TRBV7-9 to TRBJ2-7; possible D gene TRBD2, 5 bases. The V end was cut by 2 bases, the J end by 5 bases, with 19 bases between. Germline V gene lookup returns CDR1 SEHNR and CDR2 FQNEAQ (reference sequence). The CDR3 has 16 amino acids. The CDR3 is CASSLLGRVNLNEQYF. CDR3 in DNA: TGTGCCAGCAGCTTACTAGGGAGAGTTAATTTAAACGAGCAGTACTTC. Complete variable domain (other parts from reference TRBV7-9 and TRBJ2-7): DTGVSQNPRHKITKRGQNVTFRCDPISEHNRLYWYRQTLGQGPEFLTYFQNEAQLEKSRLLSDRFSAERPKGSFSTLEIQRTEQGDSAMYLCASSLLGRVNLNEQYFGPGTRLTVT.

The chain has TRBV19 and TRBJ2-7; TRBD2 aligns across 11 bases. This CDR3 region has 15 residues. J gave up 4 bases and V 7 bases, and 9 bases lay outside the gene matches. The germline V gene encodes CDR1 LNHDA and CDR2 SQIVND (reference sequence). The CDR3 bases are TGTGCCAGTACGCCTGGGACTAGCGGAAATTACGAGCAGTACTTC. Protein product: CASTPGTSGNYEQYF.

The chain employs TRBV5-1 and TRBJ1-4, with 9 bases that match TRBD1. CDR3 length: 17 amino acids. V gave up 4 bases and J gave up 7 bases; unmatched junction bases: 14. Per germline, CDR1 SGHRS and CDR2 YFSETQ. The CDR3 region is CASSAAAWGQGIEKLFF. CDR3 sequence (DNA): TGCGCCAGCAGCGCGGCGGCTTGGGGACAGGGTATTGAAAAACTGTTTTTT.

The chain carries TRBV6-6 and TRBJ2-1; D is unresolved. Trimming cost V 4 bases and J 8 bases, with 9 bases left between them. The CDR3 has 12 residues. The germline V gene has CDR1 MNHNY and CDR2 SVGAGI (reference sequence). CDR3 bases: TGTGCCAGCAGTTCCGGTAGTTATGAGCAGTTCTTC. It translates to CASSSGSYEQFF.

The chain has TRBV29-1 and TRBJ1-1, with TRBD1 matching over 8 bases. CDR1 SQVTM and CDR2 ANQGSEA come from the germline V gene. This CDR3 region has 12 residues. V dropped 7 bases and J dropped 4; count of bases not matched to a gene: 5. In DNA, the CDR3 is TGCAGCGCCGAAACAGGGGGCACTGAAGCTTTCTTT. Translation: CSAETGGTEAFF.

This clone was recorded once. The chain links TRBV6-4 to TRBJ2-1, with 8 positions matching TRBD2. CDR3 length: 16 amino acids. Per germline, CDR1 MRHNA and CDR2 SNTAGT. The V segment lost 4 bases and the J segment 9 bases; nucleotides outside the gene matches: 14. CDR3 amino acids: CASSAFEREFGGEQFF. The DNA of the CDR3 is TGTGCCAGCAGTGCTTTTGAGCGGGAGTTTGGCGGTGAGCAGTTCTTC.

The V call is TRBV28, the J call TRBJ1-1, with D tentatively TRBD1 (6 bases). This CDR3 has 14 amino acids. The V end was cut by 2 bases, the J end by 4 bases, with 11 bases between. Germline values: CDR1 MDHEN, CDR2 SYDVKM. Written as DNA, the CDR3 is TGTGCCAGCAGTTTACTCACAGGGAGCACTGAAGCTTTCTTT. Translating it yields CASSLLTGSTEAFF.

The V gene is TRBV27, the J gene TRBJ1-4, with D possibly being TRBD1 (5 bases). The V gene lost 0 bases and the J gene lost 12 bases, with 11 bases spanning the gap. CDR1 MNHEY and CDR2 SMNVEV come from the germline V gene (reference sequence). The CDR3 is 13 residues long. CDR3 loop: CASSLSLGRELFF. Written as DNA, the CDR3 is TGTGCCAGCAGTTTATCCCTAGGCAGGGAACTGTTTTTT.

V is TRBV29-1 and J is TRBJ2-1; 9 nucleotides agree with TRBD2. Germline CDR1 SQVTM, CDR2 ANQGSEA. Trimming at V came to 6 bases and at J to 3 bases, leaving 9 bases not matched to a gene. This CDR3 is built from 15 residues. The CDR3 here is CSVIAGDWGYNEQFF. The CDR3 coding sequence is TGCAGCGTCATAGCGGGGGACTGGGGCTACAATGAGCAGTTCTTC.

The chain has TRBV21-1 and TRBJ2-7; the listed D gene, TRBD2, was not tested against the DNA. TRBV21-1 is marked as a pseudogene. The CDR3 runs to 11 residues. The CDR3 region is CASRGGYEQYF. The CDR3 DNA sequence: TGTGCCAGCCGGGGGGGATACGAGCAGTACTTC.

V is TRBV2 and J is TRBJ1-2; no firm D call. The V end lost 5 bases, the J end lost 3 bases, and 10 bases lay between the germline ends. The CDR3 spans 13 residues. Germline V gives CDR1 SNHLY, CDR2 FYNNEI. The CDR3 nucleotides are TGTGCCAGCAGTCCGGAAGGAGACTATGGCTACACCTTC. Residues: CASSPEGDYGYTF.

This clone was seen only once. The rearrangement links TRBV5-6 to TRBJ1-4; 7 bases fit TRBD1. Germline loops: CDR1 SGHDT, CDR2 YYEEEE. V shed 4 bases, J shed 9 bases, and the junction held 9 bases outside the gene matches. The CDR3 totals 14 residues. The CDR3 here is CASSRYPGQQKLFF. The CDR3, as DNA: TGTGCCAGCAGCAGATATCCGGGACAGCAAAAACTGTTTTTT. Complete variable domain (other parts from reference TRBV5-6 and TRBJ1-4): DAGVTQSPTHLIKTRGQQVTLRCSPKSGHDTVSWYQQALGQGPQFIFQYYEEEERQRGNFPDRFSGHQFPNYSSELNVNALLLGDSALYLCASSRYPGQQKLFFGSGTQLSVL.